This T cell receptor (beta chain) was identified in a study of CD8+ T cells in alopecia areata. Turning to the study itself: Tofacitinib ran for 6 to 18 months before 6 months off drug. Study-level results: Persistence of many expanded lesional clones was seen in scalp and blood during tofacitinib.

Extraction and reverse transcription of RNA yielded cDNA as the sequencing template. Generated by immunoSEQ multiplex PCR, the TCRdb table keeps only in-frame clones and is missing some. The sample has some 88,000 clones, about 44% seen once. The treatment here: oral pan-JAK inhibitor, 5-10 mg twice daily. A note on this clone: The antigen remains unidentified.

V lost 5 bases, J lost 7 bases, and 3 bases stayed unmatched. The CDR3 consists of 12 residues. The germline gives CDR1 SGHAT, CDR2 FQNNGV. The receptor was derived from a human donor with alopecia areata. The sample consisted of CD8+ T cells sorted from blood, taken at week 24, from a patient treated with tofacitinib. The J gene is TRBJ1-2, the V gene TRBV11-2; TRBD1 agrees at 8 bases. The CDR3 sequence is CASSQGASGYTF. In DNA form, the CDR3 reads TGTGCCAGCAGCCAGGGGGCATCTGGCTACACCTTC.